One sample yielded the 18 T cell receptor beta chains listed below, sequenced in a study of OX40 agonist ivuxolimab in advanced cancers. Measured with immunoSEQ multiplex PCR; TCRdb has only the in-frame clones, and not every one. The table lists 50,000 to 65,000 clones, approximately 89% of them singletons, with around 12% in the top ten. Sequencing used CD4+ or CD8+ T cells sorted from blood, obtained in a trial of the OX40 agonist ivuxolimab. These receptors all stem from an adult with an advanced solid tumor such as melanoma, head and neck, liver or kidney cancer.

The chain's CDR3 is CASVALGAGHTDTQYF. The CDR3 DNA reads as TGTGCCAGCGTCGCCTTGGGGGCTGGTCACACAGATACGCAGTATTTT. V usage is TRBV2 and J usage is TRBJ2-3, with a tentative D call TRBD1 (6 bases). V lost 8 bases and J lost 2, with 20 bases in between. This CDR3 region has 16 residues. CDR1 and CDR2 from the germline V gene are SNHLY and FYNNEI.

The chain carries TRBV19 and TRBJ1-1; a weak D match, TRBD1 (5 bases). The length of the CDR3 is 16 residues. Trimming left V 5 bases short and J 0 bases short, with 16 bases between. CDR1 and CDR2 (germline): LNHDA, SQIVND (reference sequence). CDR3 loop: CASSPGGATLNTEAFF. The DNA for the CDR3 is TGTGCCAGTAGTCCGGGGGGAGCCACCTTGAACACTGAAGCTTTCTTT.

The CDR3 sequence: CASSLIITSTDTQYF. The DNA for the CDR3 is TGTGCCAGCAGTTTAATTATTACAAGCACAGATACGCAGTATTTT. The rearrangement uses TRBV27 and TRBJ2-3; D gene ambiguous. Germline loops: CDR1 MNHEY, CDR2 SMNVEV (reference sequence). CDR3 length: 15 amino acids. Trimming removed 2 bases at V and 0 bases at J, with 9 bases between.

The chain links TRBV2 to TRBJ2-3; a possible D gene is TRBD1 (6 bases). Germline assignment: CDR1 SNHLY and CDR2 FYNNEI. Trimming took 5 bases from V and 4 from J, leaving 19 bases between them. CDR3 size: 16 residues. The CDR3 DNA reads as TGTGCCAGCAGTTTAATCACAGGGAAAGTGTCAGATACGCAGTATTTT. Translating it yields CASSLITGKVSDTQYF.

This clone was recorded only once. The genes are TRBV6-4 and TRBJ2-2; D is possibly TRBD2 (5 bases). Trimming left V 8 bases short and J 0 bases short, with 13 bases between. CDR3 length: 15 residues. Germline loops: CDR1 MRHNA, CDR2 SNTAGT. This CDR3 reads CASSPTTTNTGELFF. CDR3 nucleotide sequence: TGTGCCAGCTCCCCGACTACGACGAACACCGGGGAGCTGTTTTTT.

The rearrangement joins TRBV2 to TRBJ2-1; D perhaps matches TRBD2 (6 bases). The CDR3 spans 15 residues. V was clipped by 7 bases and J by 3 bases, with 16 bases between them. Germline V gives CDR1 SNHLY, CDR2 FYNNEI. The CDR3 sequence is CASTASGSFYNEQFF. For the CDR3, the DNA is TGTGCCAGCACTGCCTCCGGGAGTTTCTACAATGAGCAGTTCTTC.

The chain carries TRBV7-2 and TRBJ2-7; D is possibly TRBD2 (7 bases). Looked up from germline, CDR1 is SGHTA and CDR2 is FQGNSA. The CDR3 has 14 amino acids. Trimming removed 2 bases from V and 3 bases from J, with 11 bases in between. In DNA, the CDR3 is TGTGCCAGCAGCTTAAGGGGGGACTACTACGAGCAGTACTTC. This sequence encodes CASSLRGDYYEQYF.

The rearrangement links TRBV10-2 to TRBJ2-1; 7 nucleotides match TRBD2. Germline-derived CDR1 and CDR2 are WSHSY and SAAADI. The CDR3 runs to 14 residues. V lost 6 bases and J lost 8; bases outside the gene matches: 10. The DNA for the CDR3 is TGCGCCAGCAGGAGCGGGGACTACGAGGATGAGCAGTTCTTC. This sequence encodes CASRSGDYEDEQFF.

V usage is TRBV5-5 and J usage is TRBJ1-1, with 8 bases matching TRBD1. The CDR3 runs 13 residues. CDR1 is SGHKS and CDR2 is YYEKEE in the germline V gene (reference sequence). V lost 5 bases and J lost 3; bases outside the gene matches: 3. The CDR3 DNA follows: TGTGCCAGCAGACCGACAGGGGACACTGAAGCTTTCTTT. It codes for CASRPTGDTEAFF.

The CDR3 DNA is TGTGCCTGGATCCGACGGTCGATGAACACTGAAGCTTTCTTT. Its protein product is CAWIRRSMNTEAFF. The V gene is TRBV30, the J gene TRBJ1-1; D unresolved. Germline CDR1 and CDR2: GTSNPN and SVGIG (reference sequence). The CDR3 consists of 14 residues. V shed 4 bases and J shed 0 bases, with 12 bases lying between them. Variable domain in full (rest from reference TRBV30 and TRBJ1-1): SQTIHQWPATLVQPVGSPLSLECTVEGTSNPNLYWYRQAAGRGLQLLFYSVGIGQISSEVPQNLSASRPQDRQFILSSKKLLLSDSGFYLCAWIRRSMNTEAFFGQGTRLTVV.

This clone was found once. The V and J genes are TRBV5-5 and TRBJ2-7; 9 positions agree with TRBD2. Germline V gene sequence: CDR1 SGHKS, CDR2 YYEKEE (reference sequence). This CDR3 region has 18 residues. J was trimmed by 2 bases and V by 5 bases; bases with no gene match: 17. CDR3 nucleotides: TGTGCCAGCAGTCTACCTGCAAATCTAGCGGGGTATACCTACGAGCAGTACTTC. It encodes CASSLPANLAGYTYEQYF.

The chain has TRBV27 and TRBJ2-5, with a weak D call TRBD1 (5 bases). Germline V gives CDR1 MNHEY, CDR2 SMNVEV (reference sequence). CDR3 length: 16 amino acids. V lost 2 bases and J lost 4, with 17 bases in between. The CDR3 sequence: CASSLGRQGLGETQYF. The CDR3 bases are TGTGCCAGCAGTTTAGGTCGGCAGGGTCTCGGAGAGACCCAGTACTTC.

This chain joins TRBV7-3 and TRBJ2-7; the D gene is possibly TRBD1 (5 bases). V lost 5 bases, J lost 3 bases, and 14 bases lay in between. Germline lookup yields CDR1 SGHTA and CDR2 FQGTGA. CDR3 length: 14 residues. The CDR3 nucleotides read TGTGCCAGCAGCCACTGGGGCGGAGACTACGAGCAGTACTTC. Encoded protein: CASSHWGGDYEQYF.

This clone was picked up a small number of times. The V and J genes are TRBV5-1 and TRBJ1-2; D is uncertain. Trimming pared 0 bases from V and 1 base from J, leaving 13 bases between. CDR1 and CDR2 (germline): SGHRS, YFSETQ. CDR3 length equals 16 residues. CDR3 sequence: CASSLEGSSFNYGYTF. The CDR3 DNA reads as TGCGCCAGCAGCTTGGAGGGTTCGAGCTTTAACTATGGCTACACCTTC.

The CDR3 nucleotides are TGCGCCAGCAGCTCCCCGGGGACAGTTGGTGGCTACACCTTC. Translation gives CASSSPGTVGGYTF. The chain links TRBV5-1 to TRBJ1-2; 7 positions match TRBD1. Germline assignment: CDR1 SGHRS and CDR2 YFSETQ. CDR3 length: 14 amino acids. V lost 3 bases to trimming and J lost 7 bases; unmatched junction nucleotides: 9.

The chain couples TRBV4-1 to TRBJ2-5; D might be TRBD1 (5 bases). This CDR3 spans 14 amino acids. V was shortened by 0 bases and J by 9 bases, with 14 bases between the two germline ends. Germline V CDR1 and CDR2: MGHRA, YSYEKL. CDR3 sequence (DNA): TGCGCCAGCAGCCAAGATTTGACAGCCAAGGCCCAGTACTTC. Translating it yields CASSQDLTAKAQYF.

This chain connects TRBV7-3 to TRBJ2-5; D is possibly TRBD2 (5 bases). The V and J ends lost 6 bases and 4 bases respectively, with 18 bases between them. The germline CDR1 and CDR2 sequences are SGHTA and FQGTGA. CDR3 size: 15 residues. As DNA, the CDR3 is TGTGCCAGCAGTTCCACCGGGGTTTTGGGAGAGACCCAGTACTTC. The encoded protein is CASSSTGVLGETQYF. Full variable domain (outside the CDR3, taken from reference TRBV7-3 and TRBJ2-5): GAGVSQTPSNKVTEKGKYVELRCDPISGHTALYWYRQSLGQGPEFLIYFQGTGAADDSGLPNDRFFAVRPEGSVSTLKIQRTERGDSAVYLCASSSTGVLGETQYFGPGTRLLVL.

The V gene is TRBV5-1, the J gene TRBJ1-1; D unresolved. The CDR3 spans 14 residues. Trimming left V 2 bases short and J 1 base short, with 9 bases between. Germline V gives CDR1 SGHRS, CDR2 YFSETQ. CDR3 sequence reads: CASSLSGRNTEAFF. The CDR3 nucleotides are TGCGCCAGCAGCTTATCCGGGAGGAACACTGAAGCTTTCTTT.